This record looks at one TCR beta chain sequence and its context. This record comes from a study of Graves' ophthalmopathy and Graves' hyperthyroidism. Overall study: Blood was drawn at initial diagnosis, before any treatment.

The length of the CDR3 is 15 residues. The germline V gene encodes CDR1 MNHEY and CDR2 SVGAGI. The V gene lost 4 bases and the J gene lost 4 bases, with 16 bases spanning the gap. Investigators amplified TCR beta CDR3 regions from RNA transcripts. HTBI primers served in a first-round RT-PCR, which a second-round multiplex PCR followed. TCRdb recomputed calls from the multiplex PCR reads with MiXCR, one row per CDR3 protein. The table lists some 370,000 distinct CDR3 sequences, about 18% of them singletons. Material: peripheral blood. This sequence was found in an adult woman with stable Graves' hyperthyroidism. The rearrangement uses TRBV6-5 and TRBJ1-1; D remains unclear. CDR3 sequence (DNA): TGTGCCAGCAGTTTAAACCGACCGGATAGCACTGAAGCTTTCTTT. The encoded protein is CASSLNRPDSTEAFF.